The table lists the clone carrying this T cell receptor beta chain with a few counts. The sample comes from a study of blood T cell repertoires in COVID-19. Trimming cost V 3 bases and J 0 bases; bases outside gene matches: 0. The germline V gene has CDR1 SGHTA and CDR2 FQGTGA. This CDR3 is built from 16 residues. Measured with immunoSEQ multiplex PCR; TCRdb has only the in-frame clones, and not every one. The sample comprises approximately 140,000 clones, nearly 85% of which are singletons, and 3.9% rests with the top ten. The sample consisted of PBMCs or T cells enriched from blood (not recorded which). The rearrangement uses TRBV7-3 and TRBJ1-6; TRBD1 matches at 9 bases. This TCR was sampled from a man aged 50 or older in a cohort exposed to, infected with or recovered from COVID-19 (not recorded which). CDR3 bases: TGTGCCAGCAGCTTGACAGGGGGCTCCTATAATTCACCCCTCCACTTT. Protein product: CASSLTGGSYNSPLHF.